This TCR beta chain was sequenced during a study of T cells in Graves' hyperthyroidism and ophthalmopathy. Study conclusions and caveats: Clonotypes that were expanded in thyroid above 0.001 mostly appeared in blood too.

Regions amplified from RNA transcripts were the TCR beta CDR3 regions. RT-PCR in the first round (using the HTBI primer set) targeted the TCR CDR3. From the multiplex PCR reads, TCRdb called clonotypes with MiXCR, one entry per CDR3 protein. The sample lists some 490,000 distinct CDR3 sequences; 16% were seen once. This clonotype appeared a few times. No antigen is known for it. Clinical symptoms, serum thyroxine, TRAb, thyroid ultrasound and orbital computed tomography informed diagnoses. The source of the PBMCs was approximately 10 ml of fresh peripheral blood. CDR1 SGDLS and CDR2 YYNGEE come from the germline V gene. The ends were cut back, 0 bases at V and 6 bases at J, with 10 bases in the middle. This CDR3 comprises 14 residues.

This TCR came from a woman aged 25 to 39 with Graves' ophthalmopathy. The specimen was blood. This sequence joins TRBV9 and TRBJ2-4; D perhaps matches TRBD2 (7 bases). CDR3 sequence reads: CASSVVRGGNIQYF. The CDR3 DNA sequence: TGTGCCAGCAGCGTAGTGAGGGGGGGAAACATTCAGTACTTC.